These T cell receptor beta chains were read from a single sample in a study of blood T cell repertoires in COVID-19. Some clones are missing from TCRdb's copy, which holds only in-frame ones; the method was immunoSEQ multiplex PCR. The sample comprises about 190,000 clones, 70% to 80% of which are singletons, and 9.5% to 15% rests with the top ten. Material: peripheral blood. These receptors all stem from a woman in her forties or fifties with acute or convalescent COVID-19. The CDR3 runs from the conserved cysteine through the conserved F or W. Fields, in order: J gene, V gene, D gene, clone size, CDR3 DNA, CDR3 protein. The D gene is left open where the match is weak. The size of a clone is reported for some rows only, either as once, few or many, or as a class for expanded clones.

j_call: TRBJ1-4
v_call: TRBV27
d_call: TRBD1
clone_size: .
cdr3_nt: TGTGCCAGCAGTCGGGGACAGGGGAGGGAAAAACTGTTTTTT
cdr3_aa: CASSRGQGREKLFF

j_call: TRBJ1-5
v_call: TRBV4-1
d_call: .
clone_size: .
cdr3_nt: TGCGCCAGCAGTCCAGCACAGGGACCCAATCAGCCCCAGCATTTT
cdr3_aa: CASSPAQGPNQPQHF

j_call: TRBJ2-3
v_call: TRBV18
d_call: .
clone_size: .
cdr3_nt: TGTGCCAGCTCACTTAGCGGCCAACTGCGTACGCAGTATTTT
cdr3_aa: CASSLSGQLRTQYF

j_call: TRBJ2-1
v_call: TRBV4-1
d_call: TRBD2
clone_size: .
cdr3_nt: TGCGCCAGCAGCCGCCAGCGGACTAGCGGGGGGGCAAAGGACAATGAGCAGTTCTTC
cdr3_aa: CASSRQRTSGGAKDNEQFF

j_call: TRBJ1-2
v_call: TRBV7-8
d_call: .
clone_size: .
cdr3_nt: TGTGCCAGCAGCCCACAGGAGAACTATGGCTACACCTTC
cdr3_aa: CASSPQENYGYTF

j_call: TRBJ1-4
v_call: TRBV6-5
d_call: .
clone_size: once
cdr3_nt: TGTGCCAGCAGCCGGGGAATTAAGGGAAATGAAAAACTGTTTTTT
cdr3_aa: CASSRGIKGNEKLFF

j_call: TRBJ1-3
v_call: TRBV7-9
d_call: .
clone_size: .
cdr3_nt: TGTGCCAGCACCCTAGGGGGGGACGACGGAAACACCATATATTTT
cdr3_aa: CASTLGGDDGNTIYF

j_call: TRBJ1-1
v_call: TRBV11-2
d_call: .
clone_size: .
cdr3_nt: TGTGCCAGCAGCTATGGGTGGGGGGGATACACTGAAGCTTTCTTT
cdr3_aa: CASSYGWGGYTEAFF

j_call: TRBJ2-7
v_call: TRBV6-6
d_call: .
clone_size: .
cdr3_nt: TGTGCCAGCAGAGCAGGGATCTACGAGCAGTACTTC
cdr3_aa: CASRAGIYEQYF

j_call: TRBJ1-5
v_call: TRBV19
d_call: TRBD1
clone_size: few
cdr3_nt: TGTGCCAGTAGTAACCAGGGGGGTCAGCCCCAGCATTTT
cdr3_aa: CASSNQGGQPQHF

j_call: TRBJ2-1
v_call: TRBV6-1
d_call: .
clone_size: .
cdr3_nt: TGTGCCAGCAGTGAGAACCGAGATCTCTCCTACAATGAGCAGTTCTTC
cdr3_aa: CASSENRDLSYNEQFF

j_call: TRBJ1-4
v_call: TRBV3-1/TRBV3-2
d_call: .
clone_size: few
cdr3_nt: TGTGCCAGCAGCCAATGGGGGCAGGATGAAAAACTGTTTTTT
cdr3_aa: CASSQWGQDEKLFF

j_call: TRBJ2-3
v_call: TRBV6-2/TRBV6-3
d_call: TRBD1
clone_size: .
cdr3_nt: TGTGCCAGCAGTTACGACAGGGGGAACGCAGATACGCAGTATTTT
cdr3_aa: CASSYDRGNADTQYF

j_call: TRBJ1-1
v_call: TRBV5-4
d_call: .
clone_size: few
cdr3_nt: TGTGCCAGCAGCCCGGGGGGCGGGGCTTGGAACACTGAAGCTTTCTTT
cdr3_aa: CASSPGGGAWNTEAFF

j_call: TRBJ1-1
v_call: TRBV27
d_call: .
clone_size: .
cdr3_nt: TGTGCCAGCAGTCCGTTAGGAGGTGCCGCTTTCTTT
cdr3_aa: CASSPLGGAAFF

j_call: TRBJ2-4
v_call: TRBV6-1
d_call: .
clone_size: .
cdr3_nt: TGTGCCAGCAGTGAGCAGGGGGGAGCCAAAAACATTCAGTACTTC
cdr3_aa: CASSEQGGAKNIQYF

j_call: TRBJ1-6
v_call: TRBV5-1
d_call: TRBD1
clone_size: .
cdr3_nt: TGCGCCAGCAGCTTGGAGACAGGGGTTTCACCCCTCCACTTT
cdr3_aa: CASSLETGVSPLHF

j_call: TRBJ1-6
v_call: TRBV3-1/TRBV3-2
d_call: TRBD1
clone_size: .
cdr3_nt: TGTGCCAGCAGCCAAGGAGGGGGACAGGGGAGAAATTCACCCCTCCACTTT
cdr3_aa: CASSQGGGQGRNSPLHF

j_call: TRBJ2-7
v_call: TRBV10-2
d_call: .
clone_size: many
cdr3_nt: TGCGCCAGCAGCGGGTCTCGGGGGACTTCCTACGAGCAGTACTTC
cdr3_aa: CASSGSRGTSYEQYF

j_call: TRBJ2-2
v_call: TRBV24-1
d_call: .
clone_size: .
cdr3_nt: TGTGCCACCAGTGACCCTAACCTCGCGAACACCGGGGAGCTGTTTTTT
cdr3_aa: CATSDPNLANTGELFF

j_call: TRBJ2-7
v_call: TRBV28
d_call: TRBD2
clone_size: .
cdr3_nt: TGTGCCAGCAGGGTCGCCCTAGCGGGAGTTCAGCAGTACTTC
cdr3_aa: CASRVALAGVQQYF

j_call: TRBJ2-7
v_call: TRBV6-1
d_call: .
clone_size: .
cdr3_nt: TGTGCCAGCAAAGAGGGTCTGTACGAGCAGTACTTC
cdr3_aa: CASKEGLYEQYF

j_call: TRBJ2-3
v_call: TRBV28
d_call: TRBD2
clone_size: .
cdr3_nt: TGTGCCAGCAAAGAATTGGGACTAGCGCCCTCCACAGATACGCAGTATTTT
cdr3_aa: CASKELGLAPSTDTQYF

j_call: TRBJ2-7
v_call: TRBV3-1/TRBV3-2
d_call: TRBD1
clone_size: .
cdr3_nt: TGTGCCAGCAGCCCGGACAGGGTCAACTACGAGCAGTACTTC
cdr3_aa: CASSPDRVNYEQYF

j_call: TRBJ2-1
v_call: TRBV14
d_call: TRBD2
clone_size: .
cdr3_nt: TGTGCCAGCAGCCAAGATTTTGCGGGGACTAGCGGGGCACGTGAGCAGTTCTTC
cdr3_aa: CASSQDFAGTSGAREQFF

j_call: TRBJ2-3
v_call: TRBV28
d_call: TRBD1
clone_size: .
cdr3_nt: TGTGCCAGCAGTCCTACAGGGGTCCGCACAGATACGCAGTATTTT
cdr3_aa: CASSPTGVRTDTQYF

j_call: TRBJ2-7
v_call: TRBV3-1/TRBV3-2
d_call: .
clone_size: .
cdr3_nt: TGTGCCAGCAGCCAAGTCTGGAGCGGTCTCTCCTACGAGCAGTACTTC
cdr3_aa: CASSQVWSGLSYEQYF

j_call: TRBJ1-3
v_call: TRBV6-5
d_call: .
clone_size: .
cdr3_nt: TGTGCCAGTAGGACGGCAGGGGCTGGAAACACCATATATTTT
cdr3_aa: CASRTAGAGNTIYF

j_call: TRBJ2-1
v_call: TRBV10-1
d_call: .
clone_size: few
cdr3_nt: TGCGCCAGCAGTGGATCGAGGAGTGAGCAGTTCTTC
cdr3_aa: CASSGSRSEQFF

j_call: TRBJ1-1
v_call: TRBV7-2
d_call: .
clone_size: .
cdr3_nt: TGTGCCAGCAGCTTAAACAGCTTGAACACTGAAGCTTTCTTT
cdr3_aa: CASSLNSLNTEAFF

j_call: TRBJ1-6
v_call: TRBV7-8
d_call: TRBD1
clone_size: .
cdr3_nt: TGTGCCAGCAGGACAGGGGGCTTAATCTCCTATAATTCACCCCTCCACTTT
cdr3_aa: CASRTGGLISYNSPLHF